This T cell receptor beta chain was documented in a study of OX40 agonist ivuxolimab in advanced cancers. Looking at the study overall: Clinicians treated patients with ivuxolimab, an agonistic anti-OX40 (CD134) antibody. Males comprised around 80% of the group, whose mean age was around 62 years (range about 20 to 90).

V lost 3 bases and J lost 1, with 7 bases in between. The CDR3 consists of 14 residues. Germline values: CDR1 SGHTA, CDR2 FQGNSA. Generated by immunoSEQ multiplex PCR, the TCRdb table keeps only in-frame clones and is missing some. The repertoire holds fewer than 85,000 clones, with roughly 84% as singletons. The sample here was CD4+ or CD8+ T cells sorted from blood, taken in a trial of the OX40 agonist ivuxolimab. The receptor was isolated from an adult with an advanced solid tumor such as melanoma, head and neck, liver or kidney cancer. The rearrangement joins TRBV7-2 to TRBJ2-1, with a tentative D call TRBD2 (6 bases). In nucleotides, the CDR3 is TGTGCCAGCAGCTTCGGGAGTTCCTACAATGAGCAGTTCTTC. Translation gives CASSFGSSYNEQFF.